This is a list of T cell receptor beta chains from one sample in a study of shared clonotypes between healthy human individuals. Only in-frame clones appear in the TCRdb table, and some are missing; sequencing was by immunoSEQ multiplex PCR. This sample has 650,000 to 700,000 clones, with 90% found just once. Sequences were obtained from memory CD8+ T cells from PBMCs. The receptors were sampled from a man aged 18 to 29 in good health. Some clones in this sample may be carry-over from other donors' samples. Both conserved end residues are part of each CDR3.

V gene: TRBV19
CDR3 protein: CASHWGTANTEAFF

V gene: TRBV11-3
CDR3 protein: CASSLNWDRGLETQYF

V gene: TRBV28
CDR3 protein: CASSTSWTVGNSPLHF

V gene: TRBV15
CDR3 protein: CATSRHLGTAFSYEQYF

V gene: TRBV29-1
CDR3 protein: CSVEFWREGETDTQYF

V gene: TRBV12-5
CDR3 protein: CASALEAGEFHGVTYEQYF

V gene: TRBV27
CDR3 protein: CASSENHPGVGDEQFF

V gene: TRBV15
CDR3 protein: CATSRDRELTYNEQFF

V gene: TRBV1
CDR3 protein: CTSNKTSGRSSYEQYF

V gene: TRBV4-2
CDR3 protein: CASSQDRGILGEAFF

V gene: TRBV27
CDR3 protein: CASTLGGRQFF

V gene: TRBV27
CDR3 protein: CASSFLLNTEAFF

V gene: TRBV13
CDR3 protein: CASSLAGLVLTDTQYF

V gene: TRBV5-1
CDR3 protein: CASSLATEASGRTSTDTQYF

V gene: TRBV6-5
CDR3 protein: CASSYSAGEVYNEQFF

V gene: TRBV14
CDR3 protein: CASSQVSGVVYEQYF

V gene: TRBV28
CDR3 protein: CASRGGPEQFF

V gene: TRBV13
CDR3 protein: CASSETGFQETQYF

V gene: TRBV7-9
CDR3 protein: CASRPGYEQFF

V gene: TRBV28
CDR3 protein: CASSFYEGQGHEQYF

V gene: TRBV27
CDR3 protein: CASSLSASGFYEQYF

V gene: TRBV5-4
CDR3 protein: CASLRGGRNEQFF

V gene: TRBV7-8
CDR3 protein: CASSYVGKAYEQYF

V gene: TRBV7-9
CDR3 protein: CASSTMGLAGGTSTDTQYF

V gene: TRBV29-1
CDR3 protein: CSVEIPESYEQYF

V gene: TRBV27
CDR3 protein: CATQSATRGLHEQYF

V gene: TRBV29-1
CDR3 protein: CSGRAGTEAFF

V gene: TRBV29-1
CDR3 protein: CSVSPRGDSYEQYF

V gene: TRBV4-1
CDR3 protein: CASSHLIAGGNTEAFF

V gene: TRBV5-5
CDR3 protein: CASSLADRSYEQYF

V gene: TRBV7-6
CDR3 protein: CASSLVPAGVEGTDTQYF

V gene: TRBV6-6
CDR3 protein: CASSPPFGTPYEQYF

V gene: TRBV28
CDR3 protein: CASSWAGAINIQYF

V gene: TRBV11-2
CDR3 protein: CATARTGLGTNEKLFF

V gene: TRBV6-6
CDR3 protein: CASKADHSNQPQHF

V gene: TRBV27
CDR3 protein: CASKNDRVRDTEAFF

V gene: TRBV28
CDR3 protein: CASSRRDKYQPQHF

V gene: TRBV29-1
CDR3 protein: CSVVLAGGPRSPEQYF

V gene: TRBV6-5
CDR3 protein: CASSPDRFYYGYTF

V gene: TRBV4-1
CDR3 protein: CASSQNRGSYEQYF

V gene: TRBV7-8
CDR3 protein: CASSSRRDREGLNTEAFF

V gene: TRBV12-1
CDR3 protein: CASSPRTSGRAQGTDTQYF

V gene: TRBV6-5
CDR3 protein: CASSMPGGRGAFF

V gene: TRBV19
CDR3 protein: CASSRGLETQYF

V gene: TRBV7-2
CDR3 protein: CASSLVGSPSYNEQFF

V gene: TRBV19
CDR3 protein: CASSIHGLAGVSTDTQYF

V gene: TRBV6-5
CDR3 protein: CASSYSTGTSYGYTF

V gene: TRBV6-5
CDR3 protein: CASRDRGSYEQYF

V gene: TRBV27
CDR3 protein: CASGTRGNQPQHF

V gene: TRBV30
CDR3 protein: CAWSVVLGVLGNEQFF

V gene: TRBV7-9
CDR3 protein: CASSPPRPAWDGYTF

V gene: TRBV27
CDR3 protein: CASSPVGLRVQSYEQYF

V gene: TRBV13
CDR3 protein: CASTLGPNEQYF

V gene: TRBV13
CDR3 protein: CASTSMQGTTEAFF

V gene: TRBV6-6
CDR3 protein: CASSYGSEAFF